A selection of T cell receptor beta chains follows, all from one sample in a study of T cell responses to AZD1222 COVID-19 vaccine. Assay used: immunoSEQ multiplex PCR; TCRdb lists only in-frame clones, some missing. The repertoire holds 70,000 to 80,000 clones, about three quarters seen once, with 40% to 55% in the top ten. The starting material was peripheral blood, obtained 28 days after the second AZD1222 dose. These TCRs come from an adult who received the AZD1222 COVID-19 vaccine. Each CDR3 is given with its conserved first and last residue. A D gene is named only where the DNA matches it firmly. The listing skips clone size in some rows; elsewhere it reads once, few, many or a size class.

once | TRBJ1-1 | TRBV5-1 | - | CASSLTVVGLMNTEAFF | TGCGCCAGCAGCTTGACAGTGGTGGGCCTCATGAACACTGAAGCTTTCTTT
- | TRBJ2-1 | TRBV27 | - | CASSLYSTGGFYNEQFF | TGTGCCAGCAGTTTATACTCTACGGGGGGCTTTTACAATGAGCAGTTCTTC
- | TRBJ2-5 | TRBV5-5 | - | CASSLAAETQYF | TGTGCCAGCAGCTTGGCCGCCGAGACCCAGTACTTC
once | TRBJ2-3 | TRBV7-9 | - | CASSLGSGKSDTQYF | TGTGCCAGCAGCTTAGGGTCGGGGAAATCAGATACGCAGTATTTT
few | TRBJ2-2 | TRBV7-9 | - | CASFTGTYTGELFF | TGTGCCAGCTTCACCGGGACCTACACCGGGGAGCTGTTTTTT
- | TRBJ2-1 | TRBV9 | - | CASSVFGSGASLDEQFF | TGTGCCAGCAGCGTATTCGGGTCGGGGGCCTCCCTCGATGAGCAGTTCTTC
once | TRBJ2-2 | TRBV14 | - | CASSLWGAAGELFF | TGTGCCAGCAGCCTCTGGGGGGCCGCCGGGGAGCTGTTTTTT
- | TRBJ2-5 | TRBV5-1 | TRBD2 | CASTRESGGYQETQYF | TGCGCCAGCACCCGAGAGAGCGGGGGATACCAAGAGACCCAGTACTTC
- | TRBJ2-6 | TRBV28 | - | CASSLVGVGSGANVLTF | TGTGCCAGCAGTTTAGTGGGAGTCGGGTCTGGGGCCAACGTCCTGACTTTC
few | TRBJ2-7 | TRBV5-1 | TRBD1 | CASSLTGTGSYEQYF | TGCGCCAGCAGCTTGACCGGGACAGGGTCCTACGAGCAGTACTTC
- | TRBJ1-5 | TRBV7-2 | - | CASSLWVSNQPQHF | TGTGCCAGCAGCTTATGGGTGAGCAATCAGCCCCAGCATTTT
- | TRBJ2-3 | TRBV19 | TRBD1 | CASSMLTGGLNTQYF | TGTGCCAGTAGTATGTTGACAGGGGGCTTAAATACGCAGTATTTT
- | TRBJ1-1 | TRBV5-4 | - | CASSFSGAAEAFF | TGTGCCAGCAGCTTTTCAGGGGCCGCTGAAGCTTTCTTT
- | TRBJ1-1 | TRBV28 | - | CASSLRDRTEAFF | TGTGCCAGCAGTTTACGGGATAGGACTGAAGCTTTCTTT
few | TRBJ2-7 | TRBV15 | - | CATSRDQGRGLYEQYF | TGTGCCACCAGCAGAGATCAGGGCCGGGGTCTCTACGAGCAGTACTTC
- | TRBJ1-5 | TRBV6-1 | - | CASSDRAGNQPQHF | TGTGCCAGCAGTGACAGGGCTGGCAATCAGCCCCAGCATTTT
- | TRBJ1-2 | TRBV11-2 | TRBD1 | CASSPTGGHGYTF | TGTGCCAGCAGCCCGACAGGGGGCCATGGCTACACCTTC
- | TRBJ1-6 | TRBV27 | TRBD1 | CASSDTGTGSSPLHF | TGTGCCAGCAGTGATACCGGGACAGGCTCTTCACCCCTCCACTTT
- | TRBJ1-4 | TRBV2 | TRBD1 | CASIPPPGTAGGVGNEKLFF | TGTGCCAGCATTCCACCCCCTGGTACCGCAGGGGGGGTCGGCAATGAAAAACTGTTTTTT
- | TRBJ1-1 | TRBV19 | - | CASSITGPTEAFF | TGTGCCAGTAGTATAACGGGGCCCACTGAAGCTTTCTTT
- | TRBJ2-3 | TRBV5-4 | - | CASSLTGGETDTQYF | TGTGCCAGCAGCTTAACCGGCGGGGAGACAGATACGCAGTATTTT
- | TRBJ1-6 | TRBV27 | - | CASSPLEDSPLHF | TGTGCCAGCAGTCCCCTCGAAGATTCACCCCTCCACTTT
few | TRBJ2-7 | TRBV7-8 | - | CASSAVTGNEQYF | TGTGCCAGCAGCGCTGTAACAGGGAACGAGCAGTACTTC
- | TRBJ2-2 | TRBV19 | - | CASSIKRELFF | TGTGCCAGTAGTATAAAACGAGAGCTGTTTTTT
- | TRBJ2-2 | TRBV6-5 | TRBD1 | CASSLQGGRTGELFF | TGTGCCAGCAGTTTACAGGGGGGAAGAACCGGGGAGCTGTTTTTT
- | TRBJ2-7 | TRBV20-1 | - | CSASTTSRLSSYEQYF | TGCAGTGCTAGTACCACTTCCCGGTTGAGCTCCTACGAGCAGTACTTC
- | TRBJ1-3 | TRBV7-8 | - | CASSQRATLSGNTIYF | TGTGCCAGCAGCCAGAGGGCCACCCTCTCTGGAAACACCATATATTTT
- | TRBJ1-6 | TRBV4-3 | - | CASSQEGAGPSGSFLHF | TGCGCCAGCAGCCAAGAGGGGGCCGGGCCCTCAGGAAGTTTCCTCCACTTT
- | TRBJ2-1 | TRBV16 | - | CASSQGNGPYNEQFF | TGTGCCAGCAGCCAGGGAAACGGTCCCTACAATGAGCAGTTCTTC
- | TRBJ1-1 | TRBV4-3 | - | CASSQEDSWGTEAFF | TGCGCCAGCAGCCAAGAGGACAGCTGGGGCACTGAAGCTTTCTTT
- | TRBJ2-3 | TRBV18 | TRBD1 | CASSRTTGVNTDTQYF | TGTGCCAGCTCCCGAACGACAGGGGTGAACACAGATACGCAGTATTTT
- | TRBJ1-2 | TRBV30 | - | CAWSVLRGYTF | TGTGCCTGGAGTGTACTGAGGGGCTACACCTTC
- | TRBJ2-6 | TRBV3-1/TRBV3-2 | - | CASSQTLNSGANVLTF | TGTGCCAGCAGCCAAACTCTGAATTCTGGGGCCAACGTCCTGACTTTC
- | TRBJ2-7 | TRBV28 | - | CASSPGRYGEQYF | TGTGCCAGCAGCCCTGGAAGGTACGGCGAGCAGTACTTC
few | TRBJ2-2 | TRBV14 | - | CASSQHGETTLTGELFF | TGTGCCAGCAGCCAACACGGGGAAACGACTCTCACCGGGGAGCTGTTTTTT
- | TRBJ1-5 | TRBV11-1 | - | CASSLTSNQPQHF | TGTGCCAGCAGCTTGACATCCAATCAGCCCCAGCATTTT
- | TRBJ2-1 | TRBV28 | - | CASSLLNAYNEQFF | TGTGCCAGCAGTTTACTAAATGCCTACAATGAGCAGTTCTTC
- | TRBJ2-3 | TRBV7-3 | TRBD2 | CASSLGTSDTDTQYF | TGTGCCAGCAGCTTAGGGACTAGCGACACAGATACGCAGTATTTT
- | TRBJ2-7 | TRBV6-2/TRBV6-3 | TRBD1 | CASSDYRDRGYEQYF | TGTGCCAGCAGTGACTACCGGGACAGGGGCTACGAGCAGTACTTC
few | TRBJ1-2 | TRBV28 | TRBD1 | CASSSPPGQVYGYTF | TGTGCCAGCAGTTCCCCCCCGGGACAGGTCTATGGCTACACCTTC
- | TRBJ1-5 | TRBV12-3/TRBV12-4 | - | CASSRQVSQPQHF | TGTGCCAGCAGTCGACAGGTTTCCCAGCCCCAGCATTTT
- | TRBJ2-1 | TRBV24-1 | TRBD2 | CATSDSPRTSGGYNEQFF | TGTGCCACCAGTGATTCCCCCCGGACTAGCGGGGGCTACAATGAGCAGTTCTTC
- | TRBJ2-7 | TRBV6-2/TRBV6-3 | TRBD1 | CASSLGGSPAYEQYF | TGTGCCAGCAGCCTAGGGGGCAGCCCCGCCTACGAGCAGTACTTC
- | TRBJ2-2 | TRBV19 | - | CASSIGWYTGELFF | TGTGCCAGTAGTATAGGCTGGTACACCGGGGAGCTGTTTTTT
- | TRBJ2-2 | TRBV19 | TRBD2 | CASSRGTSGSGNTGELFF | TGTGCCAGTAGTAGAGGGACTAGCGGGAGTGGGAACACCGGGGAGCTGTTTTTT
- | TRBJ1-6 | TRBV28 | - | CASSARLPSSPLHF | TGTGCCAGCAGTGCAAGACTTCCGAGTTCACCCCTCCACTTT
- | TRBJ1-2 | TRBV5-1 | - | CASSLEEGDYGYTF | TGCGCCAGCAGCTTGGAGGAGGGGGACTATGGCTACACCTTC
- | TRBJ2-5 | TRBV4-3 | - | CASSQDWGEGTQYF | TGCGCCAGCAGCCAAGATTGGGGCGAGGGGACCCAGTACTTC
few | TRBJ2-1 | TRBV9 | TRBD2 | CASSGGLAGHEQFF | TGTGCCAGCAGCGGGGGACTAGCTGGCCATGAGCAGTTCTTC
- | TRBJ2-5 | TRBV7-9 | - | CASSLVLTQETQYF | TGTGCCAGCAGCTTGGTACTAACCCAAGAGACCCAGTACTTC
- | TRBJ1-2 | TRBV7-8 | - | CASSLSAGDPYGYTF | TGTGCCAGCAGCTTAAGCGCAGGGGATCCCTATGGCTACACCTTC
- | TRBJ1-5 | TRBV19 | - | CASSTSGGGNQPQHF | TGTGCCAGTAGTACCTCGGGGGGCGGCAATCAGCCCCAGCATTTT
- | TRBJ2-1 | TRBV4-2 | TRBD2 | CASSQDFRGDNEQFF | TGTGCCAGCAGCCAAGATTTTCGGGGGGACAATGAGCAGTTCTTC
- | TRBJ2-7 | TRBV7-2 | TRBD2 | CASSSGGLAGGGEQYF | TGTGCCAGCAGCTCGGGGGGACTAGCGGGAGGAGGGGAGCAGTACTTC
- | TRBJ2-3 | TRBV7-2 | - | CASSARAGLTDTQYF | TGTGCCAGCAGCGCCCGGGCGGGCCTCACAGATACGCAGTATTTT
- | TRBJ2-7 | TRBV28 | - | CASSSGRLGLLSYEQYF | TGTGCCAGCAGTTCAGGACGGCTCGGGCTTTTGTCCTACGAGCAGTACTTC
- | TRBJ1-3 | TRBV15 | - | CATSRVGGMPSYSGNTIYF | TGTGCCACCAGCAGAGTGGGGGGAATGCCCTCGTACTCTGGAAACACCATATATTTT
- | TRBJ1-2 | TRBV7-9 | - | CASSFPRSGLDGYTF | TGTGCCAGCAGCTTCCCACGATCGGGCCTAGATGGCTACACCTTC
- | TRBJ1-5 | TRBV5-8 | TRBD1 | CASSPGQGYQPQHF | TGTGCCAGCAGCCCGGGACAGGGTTACCAGCCCCAGCATTTT